This is a list of T cell receptor beta chains from one sample in a study of T cell responses to AZD1222 COVID-19 vaccine. Assay used: immunoSEQ multiplex PCR; TCRdb lists only in-frame clones, some missing. The sample includes some 140,000 clones, more than 85% of them seen just once. The sequences come from peripheral blood, collected on day 0 of AZD1222 vaccination. These receptors were collected from an adult in good health. Each CDR3 is given with its conserved first and last residue. D genes are given only for firm matches. Not all rows give a size; the values are once, few, many and, for expanded clones, a class.

d_call,v_call,j_call,clone_size,cdr3_aa,cdr3_nt
TRBD1,TRBV28,TRBJ1-2,-,CASSSGQGGNRVWAYTF,TGTGCCAGCAGTTCGGGACAGGGCGGGAATAGAGTATGGGCCTACACCTTC
-,TRBV19,TRBJ1-1,-,CASTPLPPEAFF,TGTGCCAGTACCCCGCTGCCCCCCGAAGCTTTCTTT
-,TRBV3-1/TRBV3-2,TRBJ1-2,-,CASSQNHNYGYTF,TGTGCCAGCAGCCAGAACCATAACTATGGCTACACCTTC
-,TRBV30,TRBJ1-6,-,CAWREQGNSPLHF,TGTGCCTGGAGAGAACAGGGTAATTCACCCCTCCACTTT
-,TRBV6-2/TRBV6-3,TRBJ2-3,once,CASSTGQADTQYF,TGTGCCAGCAGTACCGGGCAAGCCGATACGCAGTATTTT
-,TRBV12-3/TRBV12-4,TRBJ1-6,once,CASRGHRNSPLHF,TGTGCCAGCAGGGGACACCGAAATTCACCCCTCCACTTT
-,TRBV18,TRBJ1-2,-,CASSPPKGMVDDYTF,TGTGCCAGCTCACCCCCTAAGGGAATGGTGGACGACTACACCTTC
-,TRBV7-8,TRBJ1-2,-,CASNIYRLPQGNYGYTF,TGTGCCAGCAACATTTATCGTCTCCCACAGGGAAACTATGGCTACACCTTC
-,TRBV7-9,TRBJ2-1,-,CASSLAQEWIGFHEQFF,TGTGCCAGCAGCTTAGCCCAGGAATGGATTGGTTTCCATGAGCAGTTCTTC
-,TRBV4-2,TRBJ1-2,-,CASSQGQTTGGYTF,TGTGCCAGCAGCCAAGGCCAAACTACGGGTGGCTACACCTTC
TRBD1,TRBV27,TRBJ2-3,-,CASRVDRADTQYF,TGTGCCAGCAGGGTCGACAGGGCCGATACGCAGTATTTT
-,TRBV5-1,TRBJ2-2,few,CASSLGPGTVTGELFF,TGCGCCAGCAGCTTGGGGCCCGGGACTGTCACCGGGGAGCTGTTTTTT
-,TRBV24-1,TRBJ2-3,-,CATSDLTAPTQYF,TGTGCCACCAGTGATTTGACGGCGCCTACGCAGTATTTT
-,TRBV6-5,TRBJ2-3,-,CASSYRDFTDTQYF,TGTGCCAGCAGTTACCGGGACTTTACAGATACGCAGTATTTT
-,TRBV30,TRBJ1-3,-,CAWNVYSGNTIYF,TGTGCCTGGAATGTCTACTCTGGAAACACCATATATTTT
TRBD1,TRBV5-1,TRBJ2-1,-,CASSKDRVVDEQFF,TGCGCCAGCAGCAAGGACAGGGTCGTCGATGAGCAGTTCTTC
-,TRBV5-1,TRBJ2-5,-,CASSLVRGRGETQYF,TGCGCCAGCAGCTTGGTCCGGGGGCGCGGCGAGACCCAGTACTTC
-,TRBV27,TRBJ1-2,-,CASSLSTALNSGYTF,TGTGCCAGCAGTTTATCGACAGCTTTGAATAGTGGCTACACCTTC
-,TRBV18,TRBJ1-4,-,CASSPTPGRNEKLFF,TGTGCCAGCTCACCAACACCGGGTAGAAATGAAAAACTGTTTTTT
-,TRBV30,TRBJ1-4,-,CAWSVKVGEKLFF,TGTGCCTGGAGTGTTAAAGTGGGGGAAAAACTGTTTTTT
-,TRBV19,TRBJ2-7,-,CASSRFSRGGHPYEQYF,TGTGCCAGTAGTCGATTCTCGAGGGGGGGTCACCCCTACGAGCAGTACTTC
-,TRBV6-6,TRBJ1-1,few,CASIKGDSEAFF,TGTGCCAGCATTAAAGGGGACTCTGAAGCTTTCTTT
TRBD2,TRBV5-1,TRBJ2-1,-,CASSLAMTSGGENEQFF,TGCGCCAGCAGCTTAGCCATGACTAGCGGGGGTGAGAATGAGCAGTTCTTC
-,TRBV5-1,TRBJ2-1,-,CASSLGFGGVDEQFF,TGCGCCAGCAGCTTAGGATTCGGGGGAGTTGATGAGCAGTTCTTC
TRBD2,TRBV6-2/TRBV6-3,TRBJ2-1,-,CASSPLAGGHYNEQFF,TGTGCCAGCAGTCCACTAGCGGGAGGTCACTACAATGAGCAGTTCTTC
TRBD2,TRBV4-3,TRBJ2-1,-,CASSQELGGRRNEQFF,TGCGCCAGCAGCCAAGAGTTGGGCGGGAGGAGGAATGAGCAGTTCTTC
-,TRBV5-4,TRBJ1-3,-,CASSLVGQEGNTIYF,TGTGCCAGCAGCTTGGTAGGACAAGAAGGAAACACCATATATTTT
-,TRBV4-2,TRBJ1-2,-,CASSQDGGGFYGYTF,TGTGCCAGCAGCCAAGATGGGGGGGGATTCTATGGCTACACCTTC
-,TRBV10-3,TRBJ2-2,few,CAIRGETRANTGELFF,TGTGCCATCAGAGGAGAGACTAGAGCGAACACCGGGGAGCTGTTTTTT
-,TRBV5-1,TRBJ1-2,-,CASSPGLNYGYTF,TGCGCCAGCTCCCCGGGTCTAAACTATGGCTACACCTTC
-,TRBV19,TRBJ1-1,-,CASSMTPLMNTEAFF,TGTGCCAGTAGTATGACACCTCTCATGAACACTGAAGCTTTCTTT
-,TRBV27,TRBJ2-3,-,CASSFQRGITDTQYF,TGTGCCAGCAGTTTTCAAAGGGGCATCACAGATACGCAGTATTTT
-,TRBV14,TRBJ2-5,-,CASSQGFLETQYF,TGTGCCAGCAGCCAAGGATTTCTAGAGACCCAGTACTTC
-,TRBV4-1,TRBJ1-5,few,CASSQSEGNQPQHF,TGCGCCAGCAGCCAAAGTGAGGGCAATCAGCCCCAGCATTTT
-,TRBV10-3,TRBJ2-7,-,CAISVVSSYEQYF,TGTGCCATCAGTGTAGTGAGCTCCTACGAGCAGTACTTC
TRBD1,TRBV4-3,TRBJ1-2,-,CASSQTGQGAGGYTF,TGCGCCAGCAGCCAGACGGGACAGGGGGCTGGCGGCTACACCTTC
TRBD1,TRBV6-2/TRBV6-3,TRBJ2-5,-,CASSPDGTEETQYF,TGTGCCAGCAGCCCCGATGGGACAGAAGAGACCCAGTACTTC
TRBD1,TRBV5-1,TRBJ1-2,-,CASSLSPTGWLYGYTF,TGCGCCAGCAGCTTGAGCCCGACAGGGTGGCTCTATGGCTACACCTTC
-,TRBV12-3/TRBV12-4,TRBJ2-7,-,CASSPDYEQYF,TGTGCCAGCAGTCCCGACTACGAGCAGTACTTC
-,TRBV29-1,TRBJ1-2,-,CSVEARRGYTF,TGCAGCGTTGAGGCACGACGTGGCTACACCTTC
-,TRBV5-4,TRBJ2-7,few,CASSSRTDIYEQYF,TGTGCCAGCAGCTCGAGGACAGACATCTACGAGCAGTACTTC